This entry is about one T cell receptor (beta chain). Its antigen is unknown. The data derive from a study of human CD8 memory T cell subsets. Study-level results: Diversity, per Chao1 estimates, appeared greater in stem-like memory T cells than in precursor exhausted T cells.

TCR beta libraries were made by UMI-labeled 5' RACE. In the authors' methods: Clonotype counts of functional CDR3 beta ranged from roughly 2,700 to 20,000 in each TCR beta library. TCRdb reanalyzed the 5' RACE reads and collapses them to one entry per CDR3 protein, without DNA. These V and J calls are TCRdb output, not the study's own analysis. This specimen shows roughly 17,000 distinct CDR3 sequences; the ten leading clones hold roughly 5.9%. The CDR3 is 16 amino acids. CDR1 and CDR2 (germline): DFQATT, SNEGSKA (reference sequence). This receptor was taken from a human donor in good health. Sequenced input: CD8+ T cells from PBMCs. This chain uses TRBV20-1 with TRBJ2-2. The CDR3 sequence: CSARDVRNLNTGELFF.